These 22 T cell receptor beta chains came from one sample sequenced in a study of early stage breast cancer tumors. Some clones are missing from TCRdb's copy, which holds only in-frame ones; the method was immunoSEQ multiplex PCR. The sample lists more than 20,000 clones, around 76% occurring once. Source material: blood. The receptors were sampled from a person aged 55 to 75 with breast cancer.

V gene TRBV18 combines with J gene TRBJ1-1; D is unresolved. Trimming stripped 3 bases from V and 2 bases from J, with 10 bases between. CDR1 KGHSH and CDR2 LQKENI come from the germline V gene. There are 14 residues in the CDR3. The CDR3 protein is CASSPGVANTEAFF. The CDR3 DNA reads TGTGCCAGCTCACCCGGTGTAGCCAACACTGAAGCTTTCTTT.

The chain is built from TRBV6-5 and TRBJ1-5; no definite D call. The CDR3 length is 16 residues. Germline CDR1 and CDR2: MNHEY and SVGAGI. V gave up 4 bases and J gave up 0 bases, with 13 bases separating them. The CDR3 bases are TGTGCCAGCAGTTTCGATCGGTGGAGTAGCAATCAGCCCCAGCATTTT. This sequence encodes CASSFDRWSSNQPQHF.

V is TRBV7-2 and J is TRBJ1-4; 9 nucleotides line up with TRBD1. J lost 6 bases, V lost 5 bases, and 10 bases had no gene match. CDR1 is SGHTA, CDR2 FQGNSA, per germline. This CDR3 is 16 amino acids long. Here the CDR3 DNA reads TGTGCCAGCAGCAAGCAGGGACAGGGACCCCATGAAAAACTGTTTTTT. Protein sequence: CASSKQGQGPHEKLFF.

The rearrangement joins TRBV19 to TRBJ2-3; D not resolved. The germline V and J ends were trimmed by 3 bases and 0 bases, with 10 bases remaining between them. Germline V lookup: CDR1 LNHDA, CDR2 SQIVND (reference sequence). The CDR3 runs to 15 residues. CDR3 sequence: CASSIGSTSTDTQYF. CDR3 sequence (DNA): TGTGCCAGTAGTATCGGGTCCACTAGCACAGATACGCAGTATTTT.

The chain links TRBV11-2 to TRBJ2-1; D is undetermined. V lost 0 bases and J 5 bases, leaving 14 bases between the germline ends. This CDR3 is 16 amino acids long. Per germline, CDR1 SGHAT and CDR2 FQNNGV. The CDR3 loop reads CASSLDAAGLDNEQFF. DNA for the CDR3: TGTGCCAGCAGCTTAGACGCCGCTGGGCTAGACAATGAGCAGTTCTTC.

J is TRBJ2-3 and V is TRBV11-2, with TRBD2 matching over 12 bases. J gave up 4 bases and V 1 base, and 6 bases lay outside the gene matches. The CDR3 consists of 17 residues. The germline CDR1 and CDR2 sequences are SGHAT and FQNNGV. As DNA, the CDR3 is TGTGCCAGCAGCTTAGTTCCTAGCGGGGGGGCCGCAGATACGCAGTATTTT. Its translation: CASSLVPSGGAADTQYF.

The J gene is TRBJ2-7, the V gene TRBV7-2; a possible D gene is TRBD1 (6 bases). Trimming cost V 1 base and J 2 bases, with 12 bases left between them. Germline values: CDR1 SGHTA, CDR2 FQGNSA. The CDR3 contains 15 residues. CDR3 amino acids: CASSLGGGDTYEQYF. CDR3 bases: TGTGCCAGCAGCTTAGGTGGGGGCGATACCTACGAGCAGTACTTC. The full variable domain, with the rest looked up from reference TRBV7-2 and TRBJ2-7, is GAGVSQSPSNKVTEKGKDVELRCDPISGHTALYWYRQSLGQGLEFLIYFQGNSAPDKSGLPSDRFSAERTGGSVSTLTIQRTQQEDSAVYLCASSLGGGDTYEQYFGPGTRLTVT.

The chain combines TRBV11-2 with TRBJ2-1; D is ambiguous. Germline lookup yields CDR1 SGHAT and CDR2 FQNNGV. Trimming removed 1 base from V and 8 bases from J, with 12 bases in between. The CDR3 extends over 14 amino acids. The DNA of the CDR3 is TGTGCCAGCAGCTTAGTTCGTGGCGCTGATGAGCAGTTCTTC. Translation gives CASSLVRGADEQFF.

The J gene is TRBJ2-5, the V gene TRBV2; D not resolved. CDR3 length: 12 amino acids. V was trimmed by 7 bases and J by 5 bases, leaving 11 bases between them. CDR1 is SNHLY and CDR2 is FYNNEI in the germline V gene. The CDR3 region is CASTDPRETQYF. DNA for the CDR3: TGTGCCAGCACCGACCCACGGGAGACCCAGTACTTC.

The chain joins TRBV30 to TRBJ1-3; no reliable D call. Germline V gives CDR1 GTSNPN, CDR2 SVGIG (reference sequence). The CDR3 consists of 16 residues. The germline V and J ends were trimmed by 4 bases and 1 base, with 17 bases remaining between them. The CDR3 DNA sequence: TGTGCCTGGACCTTCGCCGGTGGTCAGTCTGGAAACACCATATATTTT. Translation gives CAWTFAGGQSGNTIYF.

This chain connects TRBV11-3 to TRBJ1-1; possibly TRBD1 for D (6 bases). Looked up from germline, CDR1 is SGHNT and CDR2 is YENEEA. This CDR3 is 13 amino acids long. V was clipped by 5 bases and J by 13 bases, with 20 bases between them. The CDR3 sequence: CASSPGQSSRDFF. In nucleotides, the CDR3 is TGTGCCAGCAGCCCTGGACAGTCGTCGCGGGATTTCTTT.

The chain carries TRBV30 and TRBJ2-1, with a tentative D call TRBD1 (5 bases). V lost 1 base and J lost 6, with 10 bases in between. The CDR3 loop spans 13 amino acids. Germline lookup yields CDR1 GTSNPN and CDR2 SVGIG (reference sequence). CDR3 sequence (DNA): TGTGCCTGGAGTGAGGGGTCCCTCAATGAGCAGTTCTTC. It codes for CAWSEGSLNEQFF.

The genes are TRBV5-4 and TRBJ2-3; 7 nucleotides align to TRBD1. In germline, CDR1 is SGHNT, CDR2 YYREEE (reference sequence). J gave up 6 bases and V 4 bases, and 14 bases lay outside the gene matches. The CDR3 totals 16 residues. The CDR3 bases are TGTGCCAGCAGCCCTGGACAGGCGTTAGTTGGGGATACGCAGTATTTT. Translating gives CASSPGQALVGDTQYF.

The rearrangement uses TRBV5-1 and TRBJ1-1; possibly TRBD1 for D (5 bases). Germline CDR1 and CDR2: SGHRS and YFSETQ. The length of the CDR3 is 16 residues. Trimming took 4 bases from V and 3 from J, leaving 19 bases between them. CDR3 sequence: CASSPQHGGRDTEAFF. The CDR3 DNA follows: TGCGCCAGCAGCCCCCAGCACGGGGGTAGGGACACTGAAGCTTTCTTT.

The chain recombines TRBV6-5 with TRBJ2-5; no definite D call. Trimming left V 0 bases short and J 11 bases short, with 19 bases between. Per germline, CDR1 MNHEY and CDR2 SVGAGI. The CDR3 loop spans 15 amino acids. This chain's CDR3 is CASSYSAARLVGQYF. In DNA form, the CDR3 reads TGTGCCAGCAGTTACTCGGCGGCGAGGTTGGTTGGTCAGTACTTC.

This clone was seen more than once but under ten times. The V and J genes are TRBV18 and TRBJ2-1, with D possibly being TRBD2 (6 bases). The V end lost 3 bases, the J end lost 3 bases, and 21 bases lay between the germline ends. Germline V gene lookup returns CDR1 KGHSH and CDR2 LQKENI. The CDR3 extends over 18 amino acids. This chain's CDR3 is CASSPRRDSLKFYNEQFF. CDR3 coding DNA: TGTGCCAGCTCACCCCGGAGGGACTCCTTGAAGTTCTACAATGAGCAGTTCTTC.

The chain carries TRBV5-6 and TRBJ1-1; no clear D. The CDR3 covers 13 residues. The germline gives CDR1 SGHDT, CDR2 YYEEEE. Trimming took off 0 bases at V and 6 bases at J, with 9 bases between the two ends. Here the CDR3 DNA reads TGTGCCAGCAGCTTGGCCTCCGGGGCTGAAGCTTTCTTT. Translated, it gives CASSLASGAEAFF.

A single count supports this clone. This chain's CDR3 is CASSLPGTKSYEQYF. CDR3 bases: TGTGCCAGCAGCTTACCCGGGACAAAATCCTACGAGCAGTACTTC. V is TRBV11-3 and J is TRBJ2-7; a weak D match, TRBD1 (6 bases). There are 15 residues in the CDR3. Deletions cut 2 bases from V and 1 base from J, with 12 bases between. CDR1 is SGHNT and CDR2 is YENEEA in the germline V gene. The full variable domain, its missing parts supplied by reference TRBV11-3 and TRBJ2-7, is EAGVVQSPRYKIIEKKQPVAFWCNPISGHNTLYWYLQNLGQGPELLIRYENEEAVDDSQLPKDRFSAERLKGVDSTLKIQPAELGDSAVYLCASSLPGTKSYEQYFGPGTRLTVT.

CDR3 coding DNA: TGTGCCTGGAGTGTACGGGGCATAAAGAGGGAGACCCAGTACTTC. It codes for CAWSVRGIKRETQYF. The chain employs TRBV30 and TRBJ2-5; possibly TRBD1 or TRBD2 for D (5 bases each). Germline V lookup: CDR1 GTSNPN, CDR2 SVGIG (reference sequence). The CDR3 totals 15 residues. V gave up 0 bases and J gave up 5 bases, with 16 bases separating them.

The chain combines TRBV15 with TRBJ1-3; 7 bases match TRBD1. CDR1 is LNHNV and CDR2 is YYDKDF in the germline V gene (reference sequence). The ends lost 8 bases at V and 0 bases at J; junction bases unmatched: 10. The CDR3 covers 16 residues. This CDR3 reads CATSGTGADSGNTIYF. For the CDR3, the DNA is TGTGCCACCTCCGGAACAGGGGCAGACTCTGGAAACACCATATATTTT.

The sample holds a few counts of this clone. The CDR3, as DNA: TGTGCCAGCAGTGGCGGACAGGAGGGTCAGCCCCAGCATTTT. Translated, it gives CASSGGQEGQPQHF. V is TRBV6-1 and J is TRBJ1-5, with 7 bases lining up with TRBD1. CDR3 length equals 14 residues. Germline CDR1 and CDR2: MNHNS and SASEGT. V gave up 4 bases and J gave up 6 bases; unmatched junction bases: 6.

The chain employs TRBV27 and TRBJ1-2; D call uncertain. The CDR3 runs to 14 residues. Trimming took off 6 bases at V and 4 bases at J, with 15 bases between the two ends. The germline gives CDR1 MNHEY, CDR2 SMNVEV (reference sequence). DNA of the CDR3: TGTGCCAGCAGCCCCGGGATAGGGCCCTATGGCTACACCTTC. Residues: CASSPGIGPYGYTF.